This T cell receptor beta chain was sequenced in a study of T cells after yellow fever vaccination. As for the study in general: Fractions of limited cellularity were prepared by means of SMART-Seq v4 Ultra Low Input.

General study points: In FACS-sorted repertoires, abundant clonotypes from the bulk population could appear as contaminants.

In its sample, this clonotype was seen many times. Its antigen is not identified. This CDR3 has 14 residues. Germline V gene sequence: CDR1 DFQATT, CDR2 SNEGSKA (reference sequence). Trimming cost V 0 bases and J 2 bases, with 9 bases left between them. TCR cDNA, made by 5'RACE template switching, carried an added universal primer site and UMIs. In TCRdb, the 5' RACE reads were re-called with MiXCR into one record per CDR3 protein. Counted here are fewer than 350,000 distinct CDR3 sequences, 3.5% to 4.5% occurring once; the ten biggest clones make up 19%. The starting material was PBMCs, obtained 15 days after the yellow fever booster vaccination. The chain recombines TRBV20-1 with TRBJ2-3; D gene uncertain. The TCR was taken from a man aged 18 to 35 who received the YFV17D yellow fever vaccine. For the CDR3, the DNA is TGCAGTGCTAGAGATAATAGGCTCACAGATACGCAGTATTTT. This translates into CSARDNRLTDTQYF.